One sample yielded the 31 T cell receptor beta chains listed below, sequenced in a study of blood T cell repertoires in COVID-19. Generated by immunoSEQ multiplex PCR, the TCRdb table keeps only in-frame clones and is missing some. This sample has around 230,000 clones, with around 85% found just once. Material: PBMCs or T cells enriched from blood (not recorded which). The receptors originated from a woman between 35 and 50 years old with acute COVID-19.

This clone has only one observation. V and J are TRBV11-2 and TRBJ2-5; unclear D gene. V dropped 1 base and J dropped 2 bases, with 14 bases sitting between them. CDR1 SGHAT and CDR2 FQNNGV come from the germline V gene. There are 16 residues in the CDR3. The CDR3 reads CASSLGPAQKQETQYF. CDR3 in DNA: TGTGCCAGCAGCTTAGGCCCCGCTCAGAAACAAGAGACCCAGTACTTC.

The gene calls are TRBV20-1 and TRBJ1-1; no reliable D call. The CDR3 extends over 11 amino acids. V lost 6 bases to trimming and J lost 3 bases, with 8 bases between them. Germline-derived CDR1 and CDR2 are DFQATT and SNEGSKA (reference sequence). The CDR3: CSALRDTEAFF. The CDR3 region has the DNA TGCAGTGCCCTCCGGGACACTGAAGCTTTCTTT.

The chain has TRBV7-8 and TRBJ1-1, with D unclear. Trimming removed 1 base at V and 1 base at J, with 7 bases between. In germline, CDR1 is SGHVS, CDR2 FQNEAQ. The CDR3 extends over 14 amino acids. The CDR3 reads CASSLGHRNTEAFF. DNA of the CDR3: TGTGCCAGCAGCTTAGGGCATCGGAACACTGAAGCTTTCTTT.

V and J are TRBV12-3 or TRBV12-4 and TRBJ2-1; D may be TRBD1 (5 bases). Trimming removed 5 bases from V and 7 bases from J, with 12 bases in between. The CDR3 is made up of 13 amino acids. CDR3 sequence reads: CASSTQGGNEQFF. In DNA, the CDR3 is TGTGCCAGCAGTACCCAGGGTGGTAATGAGCAGTTCTTC.

The table lists this clone with a count of one. The chain employs TRBV19 and TRBJ1-1; no clear D. CDR1 and CDR2 from the germline V gene are LNHDA and SQIVND (reference sequence). The CDR3 sequence is 14 residues long. V was cut by 7 bases and J by 0 bases, with 12 bases left in between. Here the CDR3 reads CASTVLFMNTEAFF. The CDR3 coding sequence is TGTGCCAGTACCGTACTATTCATGAACACTGAAGCTTTCTTT.

V is TRBV10-1 and J is TRBJ2-3, with 8 bases lining up with TRBD2. With V trimmed by 8 bases and J by 5 bases, 9 bases remained unmatched. The length of the CDR3 is 14 residues. Germline values: CDR1 WNHNN, CDR2 SYGVQD (reference sequence). The CDR3 bases are TGCGCCAGCCGGAGCGGGAGATCAGGAGATACGCAGTATTTT. It encodes CASRSGRSGDTQYF.

This rearrangement joins TRBV5-1 to TRBJ2-1; 7 bases map to TRBD2. CDR1 is SGHRS, CDR2 YFSETQ, per germline. V lost 2 bases, J lost 6 bases, and 8 bases stayed unmatched. The CDR3 sequence is 15 residues long. CDR3 in amino acids: CASSFSSGTGNEQFF. For the CDR3, the DNA is TGCGCCAGCAGCTTCTCAAGCGGGACGGGCAATGAGCAGTTCTTC.

In its sample, this clone was seen once. The CDR3 protein is CASSIFRDNTEAFF. The CDR3 DNA follows: TGTGCCAGTAGTATTTTCAGGGATAACACTGAAGCTTTCTTT. The chain joins TRBV19 to TRBJ1-1; tentative D call: TRBD1 (5 bases). CDR3 length equals 14 residues. Between the trimmed V and J ends, which lost 3 bases and 2 bases, there was a span of 10 bases. Germline V lookup: CDR1 LNHDA, CDR2 SQIVND (reference sequence).

The rearrangement uses TRBV20-1 and TRBJ1-2; 7 bases are shared with TRBD1. With V trimmed by 3 bases and J by 8 bases, 12 bases remained unmatched. Per germline, CDR1 DFQATT and CDR2 SNEGSKA (reference sequence). The CDR3 sequence is 14 residues long. CDR3 residues: CSASRQTGNLGYTF. CDR3 nucleotide sequence: TGCAGTGCTAGTCGACAGACAGGGAATTTGGGCTACACCTTC.

The rearrangement uses TRBV7-8 and TRBJ2-5, with D perhaps matching TRBD2 (5 bases). The CDR3 covers 15 residues. Germline V lookup: CDR1 SGHVS, CDR2 FQNEAQ. The germline V and J ends were trimmed by 5 bases and 2 bases, with 15 bases remaining between them. CDR3 region: CASSPWTGSQETQYF. The CDR3 region has the DNA TGTGCCAGCAGCCCGTGGACTGGTAGTCAAGAGACCCAGTACTTC.

The chain combines TRBV27 with TRBJ2-2; 7 nucleotides align to TRBD1. In germline, CDR1 is MNHEY, CDR2 SMNVEV (reference sequence). V shed 6 bases, J shed 8 bases, and the junction held 9 bases outside the gene matches. The CDR3 is 14 residues long. The CDR3 DNA reads as TGTGCCAGCAGCCGGACAGGCGAATCTGGGGAGCTGTTTTTT. Translating gives CASSRTGESGELFF.

This clone has a handful of counts. The gene calls are TRBV6-5 and TRBJ1-6, with TRBD1 matching 7 bases. This CDR3 contains 14 residues. The germline V gene has CDR1 MNHEY and CDR2 SVGAGI. The J segment lost 7 bases and the V segment lost 5 bases, leaving 5 bases of the junction unmatched. The CDR3 DNA follows: TGTGCCAGCAGTCCGGGGACAGAAAATTCACCCCTCCACTTT. Its protein is CASSPGTENSPLHF.

The chain couples TRBV3-1 (or the pseudogene TRBV3-2) to TRBJ2-7, with 8 bases aligning to TRBD1. V shed 0 bases, J shed 5 bases, and the junction held 12 bases outside the gene matches. CDR1 and CDR2 from the germline V gene are LGHDT and YNNKEL (reference sequence). The CDR3 is 17 residues long. This chain's CDR3 is CASSQDPLTGTGDEQYF. CDR3 coding DNA: TGTGCCAGCAGCCAAGATCCGCTCACCGGGACAGGCGACGAGCAGTACTTC.

The V gene is TRBV7-9, the J gene TRBJ1-5; 7 bases fit TRBD1. This CDR3 comprises 16 residues. The germline gives CDR1 SEHNR, CDR2 FQNEAQ (reference sequence). V gave up 1 base and J gave up 7 bases; unmatched junction bases: 10. The CDR3 coding sequence is TGTGCCAGCAGCTTAGGACAGGGAGAAAGGAGACAGCCCCAGCATTTT. Translating it yields CASSLGQGERRQPQHF.

This clone was seen more than once but under ten times. The gene calls are TRBV30 and TRBJ2-7; 12 nucleotides match TRBD1. The germline CDR1 and CDR2 sequences are GTSNPN and SVGIG (reference sequence). The CDR3 sequence is 14 residues long. Unmatched junction bases numbered 3, after V lost 2 bases and J lost 4 bases. CDR3 sequence reads: CAWSTGQGAYEQYF. CDR3 coding DNA: TGTGCCTGGAGTACGGGACAGGGGGCGTACGAGCAGTACTTC. The full variable domain, its missing parts supplied by reference TRBV30 and TRBJ2-7, is SQTIHQWPATLVQPVGSPLSLECTVEGTSNPNLYWYRQAAGRGLQLLFYSVGIGQISSEVPQNLSASRPQDRQFILSSKKLLLSDSGFYLCAWSTGQGAYEQYFGPGTRLTVT.

This chain joins TRBV7-9 and TRBJ1-2; D remains ambiguous. The CDR3 contains 13 residues. CDR1 and CDR2 (germline): SEHNR, FQNEAQ (reference sequence). V was shortened by 1 base and J by 7 bases, with 10 bases between the two germline ends. CDR3 bases: TGTGCCAGCAGCTTAGAGTACGGACTTGGCTACACCTTC. Amino acid sequence: CASSLEYGLGYTF.

The chain uses TRBV6-4 and TRBJ2-2; D is undetermined. Germline V gene sequence: CDR1 MRHNA, CDR2 SNTAGT. The CDR3 runs 13 residues. Trimming stripped 8 bases from V and 0 bases from J, with 7 bases between. CDR3 bases: TGTGCCAGCTCACAAACGAACACCGGGGAGCTGTTTTTT. Encoded protein: CASSQTNTGELFF.

This rearrangement joins TRBV5-5 to TRBJ1-6, with TRBD1 matching 9 bases. From germline, CDR1 is SGHKS and CDR2 YYEKEE (reference sequence). The CDR3 spans 18 residues. The trim removed 4 bases at V and 8 bases at J, leaving 16 bases unmatched. The CDR3 DNA follows: TGTGCCAGCAGCATACTCCCGCCCGGGACAGGGCTTGATTCACCCCTCCACTTT. Translating gives CASSILPPGTGLDSPLHF.

This chain connects TRBV11-3 to TRBJ1-2, with D uncertain. The CDR3 runs to 15 residues. The V end lost 0 bases, the J end lost 2 bases, and 10 bases lay between the germline ends. Germline CDR1 SGHNT, CDR2 YENEEA. CDR3 region: CASSLEGVRNYGYTF. The CDR3 DNA follows: TGTGCCAGCAGCTTAGAGGGTGTCAGGAACTATGGCTACACCTTC.

The chain carries TRBV4-2 and TRBJ2-6; 8 nucleotides match TRBD1. Germline CDR1 reads LGHNA; CDR2 reads YNFKEQ. This CDR3 comprises 17 residues. Trimming took 3 bases from V and 0 from J; bases not matched to a gene: 4. The CDR3 region is CASSQGQDPSGANVLTF. For the CDR3, the DNA is TGTGCCAGCAGCCAGGGACAGGACCCCTCTGGGGCCAACGTCCTGACTTTC.

This chain connects TRBV19 to TRBJ2-5; 7 nucleotides align to TRBD1. V dropped 1 base and J dropped 1; count of bases not matched to a gene: 9. The CDR3 totals 17 residues. Looked up from germline, CDR1 is LNHDA and CDR2 is SQIVND (reference sequence). As DNA, the CDR3 is TGTGCCAGTAGTATAGCTCACGGGACAGCGCTCCAAGAGACCCAGTACTTC. Translating it yields CASSIAHGTALQETQYF.

The chain joins TRBV6-5 to TRBJ1-1, with unresolved D. Germline loops: CDR1 MNHEY, CDR2 SVGAGI. Trimming stripped 0 bases from V and 6 bases from J, with 17 bases between. The CDR3 extends over 16 amino acids. The CDR3 here is CASSYSLGSYTSEAFF. The CDR3 DNA reads as TGTGCCAGCAGTTACTCGCTGGGCAGCTATACTTCTGAAGCTTTCTTT.

V gene TRBV11-2 combines with J gene TRBJ2-6, with 8 bases identical to TRBD1. The CDR3 runs 18 residues. From germline, CDR1 is SGHAT and CDR2 FQNNGV. Trimming cost V 0 bases and J 2 bases; bases outside gene matches: 6. The CDR3: CASSLDRAGGPGANVLTF. The DNA for the CDR3 is TGTGCCAGCAGCTTAGATAGGGCAGGGGGCCCTGGGGCCAACGTCCTGACTTTC. Full variable domain (outside the CDR3, taken from reference TRBV11-2 and TRBJ2-6): EAGVAQSPRYKIIEKRQSVAFWCNPISGHATLYWYQQILGQGPKLLIQFQNNGVVDDSQLPKDRFSAERLKGVDSTLKIQPAKLEDSAVYLCASSLDRAGGPGANVLTFGAGSRLTVL.

V usage is TRBV30 and J usage is TRBJ2-7; 8 bases are shared with TRBD2. There are 15 residues in the CDR3. In germline, CDR1 is GTSNPN, CDR2 SVGIG (reference sequence). Trimming cost V 1 base and J 1 base; bases outside gene matches: 6. CDR3 region: CAWSGLGLESYEQYF. The CDR3 region has the DNA TGTGCCTGGAGTGGTCTGGGACTAGAGTCCTACGAGCAGTACTTC. Together with reference TRBV30 and TRBJ2-7, the CDR3 gives the full variable domain: SQTIHQWPATLVQPVGSPLSLECTVEGTSNPNLYWYRQAAGRGLQLLFYSVGIGQISSEVPQNLSASRPQDRQFILSSKKLLLSDSGFYLCAWSGLGLESYEQYFGPGTRLTVT.

The chain employs TRBV2 and TRBJ1-3; possibly TRBD1 for D (5 bases). This CDR3 contains 16 residues. Trimming took 2 bases from V and 0 from J, leaving 11 bases between them. Germline CDR1 and CDR2: SNHLY and FYNNEI. The CDR3 nucleotides are TGTGCCAGCAGTGAACCCGGGGGGGTCTCTGGAAACACCATATATTTT. Residues: CASSEPGGVSGNTIYF.

This clone was seen once. This chain links TRBV24-1 with TRBJ2-3; possibly TRBD1 for D (6 bases). V was trimmed by 4 bases and J by 0 bases, leaving 13 bases between them. CDR3 length: 16 residues. Germline V lookup: CDR1 KGHDR, CDR2 SFDVKD. The CDR3 bases are TGTGCCACCAGTGACCCTCACAGGGATAGCACAGATACGCAGTATTTT. This sequence encodes CATSDPHRDSTDTQYF.

The V gene is TRBV7-8, the J gene TRBJ2-7; TRBD2 matches 10 bases. The CDR3 consists of 15 residues. Unmatched junction bases numbered 5, after V lost 5 bases and J lost 1 base. Germline assignment: CDR1 SGHVS and CDR2 FQNEAQ. CDR3: CASSPLAGVSYEQYF. For the CDR3, the DNA is TGTGCCAGCAGCCCTCTAGCGGGAGTTTCCTACGAGCAGTACTTC.

This chain links TRBV11-2 with TRBJ2-3, with 15 bases that match TRBD2. The germline V gene has CDR1 SGHAT and CDR2 FQNNGV. The CDR3 length is 17 residues. V lost 5 bases to trimming and J lost 2 bases; unmatched junction nucleotides: 5. CDR3 protein: CASSAGLAGGHTDTQYF. In DNA, the CDR3 is TGTGCCAGCAGCGCGGGACTAGCGGGAGGACACACAGATACGCAGTATTTT.

The V call is TRBV5-1, the J call TRBJ1-1; 9 positions match TRBD1. Germline CDR1 reads SGHRS; CDR2 reads YFSETQ. There are 16 residues in the CDR3. Trimming removed 3 bases from V and 6 bases from J; junction bases left unmatched: 12. The CDR3 sequence: CASSWSPGQGLAEAFF. In DNA, the CDR3 is TGCGCCAGCAGCTGGTCGCCGGGACAGGGATTAGCTGAAGCTTTCTTT.

This clone came up a few times. V and J are TRBV7-9 and TRBJ1-1; unclear D gene. Trimming pared 1 base from V and 4 bases from J, leaving 7 bases between. The CDR3 extends over 13 amino acids. Per germline, CDR1 SEHNR and CDR2 FQNEAQ (reference sequence). DNA for the CDR3: TGTGCCAGCAGCTTAGGAGGGAGCACTGAAGCTTTCTTT. Its protein product is CASSLGGSTEAFF.

This clone occurred once. The chain uses TRBV3-1 (or the pseudogene TRBV3-2) and TRBJ2-7; TRBD1 might be the D (6 bases). The CDR3 has 19 residues. The germline CDR1 and CDR2 sequences are LGHDT and YNNKEL (reference sequence). Trimming removed 4 bases at V and 1 base at J, with 26 bases between. The CDR3 reads CASSPITGTNLSPSYEQYF. CDR3 bases: TGTGCCAGCAGCCCAATTACCGGGACAAACTTATCCCCATCCTACGAGCAGTACTTC.